Below, 16 T cell receptor beta chains from the same sample are listed, as sequenced in a study of shared clonotypes between healthy human individuals. Some clones are missing from TCRdb's copy, which holds only in-frame ones; the method was immunoSEQ multiplex PCR. Of about 480,000 clones listed, around 79% are singletons. Sequencing was done on a sample of PBMCs. Receptors were obtained from a woman in her thirties or forties in good health. Some clones in this sample may be carry-over from other donors' samples.

This clone turned up a few times. The chain joins TRBV10-2 to TRBJ2-3; 12 bases agree with TRBD2. CDR3 length equals 15 residues. V shed 9 bases and J 6 bases; nucleotides not matched to a gene: 10. Looked up from germline, CDR1 is WSHSY and CDR2 is SAAADI. The CDR3 DNA sequence: TGCGCCAGTCTCCTAGCGGGAGGGCCTGGGGATACGCAGTATTTT. Its protein is CASLLAGGPGDTQYF.

This chain connects TRBV5-4 to TRBJ2-5; 7 bases are shared with TRBD2. V was pared by 4 bases and J by 1 base, with 7 bases of the junction left unmatched. The germline gives CDR1 SGHNT, CDR2 YYREEE (reference sequence). The CDR3 totals 15 residues. CDR3 nucleotide sequence: TGTGCCAGCAGCAAGACTAGCCAACCCCAAGAGACCCAGTACTTC. It codes for CASSKTSQPQETQYF.

The V and J genes are TRBV5-1 and TRBJ1-4, with D unresolved. Trimming removed 5 bases at V and 4 bases at J, with 12 bases between. The germline V gene has CDR1 SGHRS and CDR2 YFSETQ. This CDR3 is built from 14 residues. CDR3 sequence reads: CASRSDTHNEKLFF. CDR3 nucleotide sequence: TGCGCCAGCAGAAGCGACACCCATAATGAAAAACTGTTTTTT.

This clone came up a few times. A far larger clone lies a single base away; this is likely a read error. DNA of the CDR3: TGTGCCAGCAGCTTAGACGTGAACACTGAAGCTTTCTTT. It specifies CASSLDVNTEAFF. The V gene is TRBV7-6, the J gene TRBJ1-1; no clear D. The CDR3 totals 13 residues. Looked up from germline, CDR1 is SGHVS and CDR2 is FNYEAQ. Trimming shortened V by 1 base and J by 0 bases, and 3 bases separated the two germline ends.

The rearrangement uses TRBV28 and TRBJ2-2; perhaps TRBD2 as D (5 bases). The V end was cut by 8 bases, the J end by 7 bases, with 14 bases between. This CDR3 region has 13 residues. The V gene's germline CDR1 is MDHEN and CDR2 SYDVKM. CDR3 region: CASGLALFGELFF. The CDR3 DNA is TGTGCCAGCGGGCTAGCCCTCTTCGGGGAGCTGTTTTTT.

This rearrangement joins TRBV28 to TRBJ2-2, with D unresolved. V was shortened by 6 bases and J by 2 bases, with 10 bases between the two germline ends. The CDR3 is made up of 14 amino acids. Germline V CDR1 and CDR2: MDHEN, SYDVKM. The DNA of the CDR3 is TGTGCCAGCAGGGGGTCAGTAAACACCGGGGAGCTGTTTTTT. Its protein is CASRGSVNTGELFF.

This chain joins TRBV19 and TRBJ2-3; 10 bases align to TRBD2. Germline-derived CDR1 and CDR2 are LNHDA and SQIVND (reference sequence). Trimming at V came to 6 bases and at J to 5 bases, leaving 5 bases not matched to a gene. The length of the CDR3 is 14 residues. In DNA, the CDR3 is TGTGCCAGTAGGGTAGCGGGAGGATTAGATACGCAGTATTTT. This codes for CASRVAGGLDTQYF.

This sequence joins TRBV5-1 and TRBJ2-5; D tentatively reads TRBD1 or TRBD2 (6 bases each). V dropped 0 bases and J dropped 11 bases, with 14 bases sitting between them. From germline, CDR1 is SGHRS and CDR2 YFSETQ. This CDR3 contains 13 residues. CDR3 sequence reads: CASSLATEGEQYF. CDR3 DNA sequence: TGCGCCAGCAGCTTGGCCACGGAGGGGGAGCAGTACTTC.

This clone has just a few counts. The V and J genes are TRBV7-3 and TRBJ1-1; D ambiguous. V lost 1 base and J 3 bases, leaving 6 bases between the germline ends. This CDR3 contains 13 residues. Per germline, CDR1 SGHTA and CDR2 FQGTGA. CDR3 amino acids: CASSLRMDTEAFF. Written as DNA, the CDR3 is TGTGCCAGCAGCTTAAGAATGGACACTGAAGCTTTCTTT.

The chain employs TRBV7-9 and TRBJ1-2; TRBD1 might be the D (5 bases). The V gene's germline CDR1 is SEHNR and CDR2 FQNEAQ (reference sequence). Trimming took 5 bases from V and 6 from J, leaving 19 bases between them. This CDR3 region has 15 residues. In DNA, the CDR3 is TGTGCCAGCAGCGCTGGGACCTCCAGAGTTAATGGCTACACCTTC. Its protein is CASSAGTSRVNGYTF.

Only a few counts were recorded for this clone. The V call is TRBV29-1, the J call TRBJ2-3; 15 positions match TRBD2. Germline CDR1 and CDR2: SQVTM and ANQGSEA. Unmatched junction bases numbered 8, after V lost 7 bases and J lost 0 bases. The CDR3 is made up of 17 amino acids. The CDR3 reads CSADGTSGRMSTDTQYF. The CDR3 coding sequence is TGCAGCGCCGACGGGACTAGCGGGAGGATGAGCACAGATACGCAGTATTTT.

In this sample, this clone turned up many times. Here the CDR3 reads CASSESGTANTEAFF. The CDR3 nucleotides read TGTGCCAGCAGTGAGTCTGGGACAGCAAACACTGAAGCTTTCTTT. V usage is TRBV6-4 and J usage is TRBJ1-1; 7 bases are a match to TRBD1. Per the germline V gene, CDR1 is MRHNA and CDR2 is SNTAGT. Trimming took 3 bases from V and 2 from J; bases not matched to a gene: 6. The CDR3 runs to 15 residues.

The rearrangement uses TRBV7-8 and TRBJ2-7; D not certain. The V gene lost 1 base and the J gene lost 3 bases, with 10 bases spanning the gap. Germline-derived CDR1 and CDR2 are SGHVS and FQNEAQ. The CDR3 spans 14 residues. CDR3 protein: CASSLEGFSYEQYF. The CDR3 bases are TGTGCCAGCAGCTTAGAGGGTTTCAGCTACGAGCAGTACTTC.

The rearrangement links TRBV5-1 to TRBJ2-1; TRBD1 aligns across 7 bases. Unmatched junction bases numbered 7, after V lost 7 bases and J lost 3 bases. This CDR3 spans 14 amino acids. Germline V gives CDR1 SGHRS, CDR2 YFSETQ. The DNA for the CDR3 is TGCGCCAGCCAACCGGGACAGCACTACAATGAGCAGTTCTTC. Translating it yields CASQPGQHYNEQFF.

This chain links TRBV5-4 with TRBJ2-1; 7 nucleotides align to TRBD2. With V trimmed by 0 bases and J by 7 bases, 4 bases remained unmatched. The CDR3 covers 14 residues. Germline values: CDR1 SGHNT, CDR2 YYREEE (reference sequence). CDR3 in amino acids: CASSLGGLGNEQFF. The CDR3 DNA is TGTGCCAGCAGCTTGGGAGGACTAGGAAATGAGCAGTTCTTC.

The chain recombines TRBV30 with TRBJ1-2; possible D gene TRBD1, 6 bases. CDR1 and CDR2 from the germline V gene are GTSNPN and SVGIG (reference sequence). CDR3 length equals 13 residues. The ends were cut back, 4 bases at V and 10 bases at J, with 19 bases in the middle. In DNA form, the CDR3 reads TGTGCCTGGATACCCGGACAGATCCAAGCCTACACCTTC. It translates to CAWIPGQIQAYTF.